What follows describes a single TCR beta chain. This sample was included in a study of blood T cell repertoires in COVID-19. Across the whole study: Both acute and convalescent COVID-19 samples were obtained from the United States, Italy and Spain. T cells, B-cell-depleted T cells, or PBMCs provided the cDNA or gDNA that served as material.

From germline, CDR1 is LNHDA and CDR2 SQIVND (reference sequence). CDR3 size: 15 residues. V was pared by 6 bases and J by 2 bases, with 8 bases of the junction left unmatched. Original methodology: Estimation of nucleated cell counts was performed using reference gene primer amplification. Using immunoSEQ multiplex PCR, the repertoire was profiled, and TCRdb retains in-frame clones only, with some absent. V and J calls and clone size follow that table, whereas D and trimming were derived from the DNA. The table shows 230,000 or so clones, with 65% to 85% occurring only once. V usage is TRBV19 and J usage is TRBJ2-7; the match to TRBD1 covers 9 bases. The sequence derives from a man between 35 and 55 years old with active or convalescent COVID-19. The material sequenced was peripheral blood. The CDR3 DNA follows: TGTGCCAGTAGGGGACAGGGAAAAGGAACCTACGAGCAGTACTTC. This encodes CASRGQGKGTYEQYF.